This passage covers 15 T cell receptor beta chains from one sample sequenced in a study of cytomegalovirus exposure and HLA in healthy donors (dated by TCRdb to 2016 to 2017). The library was obtained by the immunoSEQ multiplex PCR assay. For the multiplex PCR, a mixture combining 60 forward primers for TCR Vbeta segments and 13 reverse primers for TCR Jbeta segments was used. As stored in TCRdb, this immuneACCESS dataset retains in-frame rearrangements with V and J assigned. A fraction of the clones does not appear; measured against another copy, unresolved V genes explain less than half of the discrepancy, and the remainder lacks a known reason. The sample yields approximately 190,000 clones; more than 70% were counted once. The ten largest clonotypes hold 1.7% of the sample. What was sequenced was PBMCs. Every receptor here comes from a man in his forties in good health and CMV-seropositive.

The chain uses TRBV19 and TRBJ1-1; D unresolved. Trimming stripped 1 base from V and 1 base from J, with 13 bases between. The CDR3 consists of 16 residues. Germline-derived CDR1 and CDR2 are LNHDA and SQIVND (reference sequence). CDR3: CASSIGSGRSNTEAFF. The CDR3 nucleotides are TGTGCCAGTAGTATAGGGTCAGGCCGGTCGAACACTGAAGCTTTCTTT.

The chain employs TRBV29-1 and TRBJ2-1; the D gene is possibly TRBD2 (5 bases). Trimming shortened V by 2 bases and J by 12 bases, and 8 bases separated the two germline ends. The germline gives CDR1 SQVTM, CDR2 ANQGSEA. The CDR3 extends over 10 amino acids. DNA of the CDR3: TGCAGCGTTGAAAACGGGATGCAGTTCTTC. It translates to CSVENGMQFF.

This clone appeared a single time. The gene calls are TRBV28 and TRBJ1-4; 8 bases are a match to TRBD1. This CDR3 contains 15 residues. The junction had 6 bases not matched to a gene; V was cut back by 6 bases and J by 3 bases. Germline V gene lookup returns CDR1 MDHEN and CDR2 SYDVKM. The CDR3, as DNA: TGTGCCAGCAGGGAGCAGGGGGCCCCTAATGAAAAACTGTTTTTT. Its protein is CASREQGAPNEKLFF.

Regarding this clone: The junction departs from the called germline gene at one end, perhaps through a read error. The chain couples TRBV7-9 to TRBJ1-1; D call uncertain. Germline V CDR1 and CDR2: SEHNR, FQNEAQ (reference sequence). The CDR3 is 15 amino acids. CDR3: CSSSLVTGMVPEAFF. The CDR3 nucleotides are TGTTCCAGCAGCTTAGTAACGGGAATGGTCCCTGAAGCTTTCTTT.

This clone was counted between two and nine times. The chain couples TRBV2 to TRBJ1-2; D call uncertain. The germline gives CDR1 SNHLY, CDR2 FYNNEI. The length of the CDR3 is 11 residues. V was shortened by 4 bases and J by 3 bases, with 3 bases between the two germline ends. The CDR3, as DNA: TGTGCCAGCAGTGGGCACTATGGCTACACCTTC. It is translated as CASSGHYGYTF. Combining the CDR3 with reference TRBV2 and TRBJ1-2 gives the whole variable domain EPEVTQTPSHQVTQMGQEVILRCVPISNHLYFYWYRQILGQKVEFLVSFYNNEISEKSEIFDDQFSVERPDGSNFTLKIRSTKLEDSAMYFCASSGHYGYTFGSGTRLTVV.

J is TRBJ2-5 and V is TRBV7-2, with D hard to call. CDR3 length: 12 residues. Per the germline V gene, CDR1 is SGHTA and CDR2 is FQGNSA. V shed 5 bases and J shed 2 bases, with 6 bases lying between them. CDR3 residues: CASSPPQETQYF. Written as DNA, the CDR3 is TGTGCCAGCAGCCCTCCTCAAGAGACCCAGTACTTC.

The chain employs TRBV27 and TRBJ2-1; D might be TRBD2 (5 bases). The V end lost 3 bases, the J end lost 5 bases, and 11 bases lay between the germline ends. CDR1 MNHEY and CDR2 SMNVEV come from the germline V gene (reference sequence). This CDR3 region has 14 residues. CDR3 region: CASSLDWLNNEQFF. CDR3 sequence (DNA): TGTGCCAGCAGTTTGGACTGGCTAAACAATGAGCAGTTCTTC.

The chain recombines TRBV7-9 with TRBJ1-4, with D possibly TRBD1 on 5 matching bases. Trimming stripped 5 bases from V and 6 bases from J, with 16 bases between. CDR1 and CDR2 (germline): SEHNR, FQNEAQ (reference sequence). CDR3 size: 15 residues. CDR3 region: CASSPVGAGDEKLFF. The CDR3 nucleotides are TGTGCCAGCAGCCCCGTAGGGGCGGGAGATGAAAAACTGTTTTTT.

The V and J genes are TRBV5-6 and TRBJ1-2; D is ambiguous. Trimming cost V 3 bases and J 8 bases, with 20 bases left between them. From germline, CDR1 is SGHDT and CDR2 YYEEEE. The CDR3 runs to 15 residues. The CDR3 here is CASSYDFNPSRGYTF. In DNA, the CDR3 is TGTGCCAGCAGCTATGACTTCAACCCTTCTCGAGGCTACACCTTC.

The gene calls are TRBV7-3 and TRBJ1-1; D is ambiguous. Germline assignment: CDR1 SGHTA and CDR2 FQGTGA. The CDR3 loop spans 14 amino acids. Trimming took 1 base from V and 2 from J, leaving 8 bases between them. The CDR3 nucleotides read TGTGCCAGCAGCTTAAGTTCGCGAAACACTGAAGCTTTCTTT. Its translation: CASSLSSRNTEAFF.

This clone has a handful of counts. The chain couples TRBV28 to TRBJ2-6; D is ambiguous. Germline CDR1 MDHEN, CDR2 SYDVKM. The CDR3 has 16 amino acids. Trimming took off 7 bases at V and 1 base at J, with 14 bases between the two ends. The CDR3 region has the DNA TGTGCCAGCACCCCGATCGGTGAGTCTGGGGCCAACGTCCTGACTTTC. This gives the protein CASTPIGESGANVLTF.

The chain combines TRBV7-9 with TRBJ2-1, with 11 bases matching TRBD2. This CDR3 spans 14 amino acids. J was trimmed by 7 bases and V by 2 bases; bases with no gene match: 1. CDR1 is SEHNR and CDR2 is FQNEAQ in the germline V gene (reference sequence). In DNA form, the CDR3 reads TGTGCCAGCAGCTTACGACTAGCGGGAAATGAGCAGTTCTTC. It yields the protein CASSLRLAGNEQFF. The whole variable domain, remainder taken from reference TRBV7-9 and TRBJ2-1, is DTGVSQNPRHKITKRGQNVTFRCDPISEHNRLYWYRQTLGQGPEFLTYFQNEAQLEKSRLLSDRFSAERPKGSFSTLEIQRTEQGDSAMYLCASSLRLAGNEQFFGPGTRLTVL.

The V call is TRBV5-1, the J call TRBJ2-5; tentative D call: TRBD1 (5 bases). The assigned J gene may be wrong: the sequence end matches TRBJ2-7 better. Germline lookup yields CDR1 SGHRS and CDR2 YFSETQ. The CDR3 totals 14 residues. CDR3 DNA: TGCGCCAGCAGCCCAGGGTCGGGTGCCTACGAGCAGTACTTC. Its protein product is CASSPGSGAYEQYF.

The V and J genes are TRBV7-3 and TRBJ2-1, with 11 bases matching TRBD1. V was clipped by 3 bases and J by 7 bases; unmatched bases: 5. Per germline, CDR1 SGHTA and CDR2 FQGTGA. CDR3 length: 15 amino acids. The CDR3 bases are TGTGCCAGCAGCTTTGTAGGGACAGGGGGGAATGAGCAGTTCTTC. Translated: CASSFVGTGGNEQFF.

This chain joins TRBV7-3 and TRBJ1-5; 9 bases line up with TRBD1. V was clipped by 2 bases and J by 5 bases; unmatched bases: 7. This CDR3 is built from 16 residues. Germline V gene lookup returns CDR1 SGHTA and CDR2 FQGTGA. DNA of the CDR3: TGTGCCAGCAGCTTAGTACAGGGGGCGCAGGATCAGCCCCAGCATTTT. Encoded protein: CASSLVQGAQDQPQHF.